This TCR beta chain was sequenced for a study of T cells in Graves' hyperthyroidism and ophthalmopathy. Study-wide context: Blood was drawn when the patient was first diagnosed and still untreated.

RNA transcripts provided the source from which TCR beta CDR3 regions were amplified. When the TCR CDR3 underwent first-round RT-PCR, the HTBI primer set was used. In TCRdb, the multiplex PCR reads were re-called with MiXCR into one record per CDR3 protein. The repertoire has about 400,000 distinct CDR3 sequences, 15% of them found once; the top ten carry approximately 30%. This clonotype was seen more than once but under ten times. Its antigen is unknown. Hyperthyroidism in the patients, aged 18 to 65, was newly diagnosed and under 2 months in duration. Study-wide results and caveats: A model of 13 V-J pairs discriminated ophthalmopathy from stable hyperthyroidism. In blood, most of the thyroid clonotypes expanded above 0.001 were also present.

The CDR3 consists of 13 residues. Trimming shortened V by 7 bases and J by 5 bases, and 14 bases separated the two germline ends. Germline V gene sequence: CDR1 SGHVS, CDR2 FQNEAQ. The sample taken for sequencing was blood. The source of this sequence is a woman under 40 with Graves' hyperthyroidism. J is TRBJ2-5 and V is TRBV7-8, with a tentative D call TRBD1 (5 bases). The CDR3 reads CASTLRGGETQYF. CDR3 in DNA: TGTGCCAGCACTCTAAGGGGTGGGGAGACCCAGTACTTC.